This T cell receptor (beta chain) was sequenced during a study of blood T cells in healthy people across ages. Study results and caveats: With age, beta diversity per million T cells declined roughly linearly, significantly by 40 to 50. In long-lived donors, naive CD4+ cell counts and diversity exceeded those of aged donors. Expanded clonotype changes were possibly confounded by unknown donor CMV status.

V was pared by 6 bases and J by 8 bases, with 14 bases between. The length of the CDR3 is 12 residues. CDR1 DFQATT and CDR2 SNEGSKA come from the germline V gene (reference sequence). PBMCs numbering at least 7 million were isolated per sample. With a J-beta primer mix and a sample-barcoded 5' primer, a second PCR ran roughly 6 to 12 cycles. MiXCR was run by TCRdb on the 5' RACE reads, yielding one entry per CDR3 protein. The sample has fewer than 1,000,000 distinct CDR3 sequences; roughly 46% are singletons. Turning to this clonotype: Its matching antigen is unknown.

The TCR was taken from a man older than 75 in good health. J is TRBJ2-1 and V is TRBV20-1; D is undetermined. The source material was blood. The CDR3 sequence: CSAKAWAHEQFF. CDR3 sequence (DNA): TGCAGTGCGAAAGCGTGGGCCCATGAGCAGTTCTTC.